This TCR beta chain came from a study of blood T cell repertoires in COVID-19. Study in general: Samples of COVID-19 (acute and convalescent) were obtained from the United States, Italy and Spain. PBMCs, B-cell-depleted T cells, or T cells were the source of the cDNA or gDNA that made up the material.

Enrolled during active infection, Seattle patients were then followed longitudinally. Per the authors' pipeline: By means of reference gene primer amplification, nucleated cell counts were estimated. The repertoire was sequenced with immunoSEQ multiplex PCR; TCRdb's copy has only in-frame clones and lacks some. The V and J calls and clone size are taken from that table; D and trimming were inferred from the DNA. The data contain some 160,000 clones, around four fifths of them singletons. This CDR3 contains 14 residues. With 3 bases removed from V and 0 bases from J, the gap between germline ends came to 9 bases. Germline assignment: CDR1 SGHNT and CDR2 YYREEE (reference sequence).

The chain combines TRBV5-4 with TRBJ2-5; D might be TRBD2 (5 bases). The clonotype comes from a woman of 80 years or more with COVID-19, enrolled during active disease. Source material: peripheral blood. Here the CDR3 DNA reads TGTGCCAGCAGCTCGGGGAGTAACCAAGAGACCCAGTACTTC. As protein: CASSSGSNQETQYF.